The 10 T cell receptor beta chains listed next were all sequenced from one sample in a study of blood T cell repertoires in COVID-19. The repertoire was sequenced with immunoSEQ multiplex PCR; TCRdb's copy has only in-frame clones and lacks some. The table shows about 500,000 clones, with roughly nine tenths occurring only once. The sample was peripheral blood. The source of these receptors is a man in his late teens or twenties with COVID-19, enrolled during active disease.

This sequence joins TRBV5-8 and TRBJ2-1; D might be TRBD2 (7 bases). There are 16 residues in the CDR3. V was trimmed by 0 bases and J by 2 bases, leaving 12 bases between them. Germline values: CDR1 SGHTS, CDR2 YDEGEE. The CDR3 sequence: CASSLDAGAPYNEQFF. The CDR3 DNA sequence: TGTGCCAGCAGCTTGGATGCGGGGGCGCCCTACAATGAGCAGTTCTTC.

The V call is TRBV11-2, the J call TRBJ2-7; TRBD1 matches at 8 bases. The CDR3 has 16 amino acids. The germline V gene has CDR1 SGHAT and CDR2 FQNNGV. With 4 bases clipped from V and 0 bases from J, the junction kept 8 bases outside the gene matches. CDR3 sequence: CASSSTGAPGSYEQYF. The DNA of the CDR3 is TGTGCCAGCAGCTCGACAGGGGCCCCTGGCTCCTACGAGCAGTACTTC.

This clone has more than one count but fewer than ten. This chain joins TRBV3-1 (or the pseudogene TRBV3-2) and TRBJ1-2, with D unclear. V lost 6 bases and J 0 bases, leaving 11 bases between the germline ends. This CDR3 spans 14 amino acids. Germline assignment: CDR1 LGHDT and CDR2 YNNKEL (reference sequence). CDR3 residues: CASSRREPNYGYTF. DNA for the CDR3: TGTGCCAGCAGTAGGAGGGAACCTAACTATGGCTACACCTTC.

This clone was seen only once. The V gene is TRBV3-1 (or the pseudogene TRBV3-2), the J gene TRBJ1-2; a possible D gene is TRBD1 (6 bases). Germline CDR1 and CDR2: LGHDT and YNNKEL (reference sequence). The CDR3 is 15 residues long. The ends were cut back, 3 bases at V and 3 bases at J, with 14 bases in the middle. CDR3 DNA: TGTGCCAGCAGCCAGCGGAACAGGGAGTACTATGGCTACACCTTC. Its translation is CASSQRNREYYGYTF.

J is TRBJ1-5 and V is TRBV5-4; the D is unclear. The CDR3 runs to 13 residues. CDR1 is SGHNT, CDR2 YYREEE, per germline (reference sequence). V lost 2 bases to trimming and J lost 4 bases, with 7 bases between them. The CDR3 sequence: CASSLELNQPQHF. The CDR3, as DNA: TGTGCCAGCAGCTTAGAGTTAAATCAGCCCCAGCATTTT.

The chain is built from TRBV27 and TRBJ2-7, with TRBD1 identical over 7 bases. V lost 6 bases, J lost 0 bases, and 8 bases stayed unmatched. Germline V CDR1 and CDR2: MNHEY, SMNVEV (reference sequence). CDR3 length equals 15 residues. The CDR3 reads CASSNRDSSSYEQYF. As DNA, the CDR3 is TGTGCCAGCAGCAACCGGGACAGCAGCTCCTACGAGCAGTACTTC.

The genes are TRBV10-2 and TRBJ1-5; D is possibly TRBD1 (5 bases). V dropped 6 bases and J dropped 0 bases, with 6 bases sitting between them. CDR3 length: 13 residues. CDR1 is WSHSY, CDR2 SAAADI, per germline. CDR3 nucleotides: TGCGCCAGCAGACAGGATAGCAATCAGCCCCAGCATTTT. This encodes CASRQDSNQPQHF.

This sequence joins TRBV2 and TRBJ1-6, with 8 bases fitting TRBD1. V was clipped by 8 bases and J by 10 bases; unmatched bases: 7. The CDR3 extends over 13 amino acids. Germline lookup yields CDR1 SNHLY and CDR2 FYNNEI. Here the CDR3 DNA reads TGTGCCAGCGGGAGGGACAGGACCTCACCCCTCCACTTT. Its protein is CASGRDRTSPLHF.

Note on this clone: One end of the junction fails to match germline, which may point to a read error. The chain links TRBV5-4 to TRBJ2-7; TRBD1 matches 9 bases. Per germline, CDR1 SGHNT and CDR2 YYREEE (reference sequence). The CDR3 covers 16 residues. This CDR3 reads CASSLGPGQGSNEQYF. For the CDR3, the DNA is TGTGCCAGCAGCTTGGGACCGGGACAGGGCTCCAACGAGCAGTACTTC. The full variable domain, its missing parts supplied by reference TRBV5-4 and TRBJ2-7, is ETGVTQSPTHLIKTRGQQVTLRCSSQSGHNTVSWYQQALGQGPQFIFQYYREEENGRGNFPPRFSGLQFPNYSSELNVNALELDDSALYLCASSLGPGQGSNEQYFGPGTRLTVT.

V gene TRBV19 combines with J gene TRBJ2-5; 10 positions match TRBD1. This CDR3 comprises 14 residues. V gave up 5 bases and J gave up 5 bases; unmatched junction bases: 5. Germline V gives CDR1 LNHDA, CDR2 SQIVND (reference sequence). CDR3 sequence: CASSATGGLETQYF. The CDR3 region has the DNA TGTGCCAGTAGTGCGACAGGGGGCTTGGAGACCCAGTACTTC.